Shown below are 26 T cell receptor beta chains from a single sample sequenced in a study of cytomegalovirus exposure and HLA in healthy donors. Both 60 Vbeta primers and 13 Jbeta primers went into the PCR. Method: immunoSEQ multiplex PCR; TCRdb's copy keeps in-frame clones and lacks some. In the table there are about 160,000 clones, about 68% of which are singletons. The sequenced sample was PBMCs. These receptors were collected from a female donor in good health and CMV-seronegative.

This CDR3 reads CASSDRQGASGANVLTF. CDR3 sequence (DNA): TGTGCCAGCAGCGACCGACAGGGAGCCTCTGGGGCCAACGTCCTGACTTTC. The chain joins TRBV9 to TRBJ2-6, with 7 bases identical to TRBD1. This CDR3 comprises 17 residues. The V segment lost 3 bases and the J segment 0 bases; nucleotides outside the gene matches: 6. Germline V gene sequence: CDR1 SGDLS, CDR2 YYNGEE. Looking up the rest from reference TRBV9 and TRBJ2-6 gives the full variable domain: DSGVTQTPKHLITATGQRVTLRCSPRSGDLSVYWYQQSLDQGLQFLIQYYNGEERAKGNILERFSAQQFPDLHSELNLSSLELGDSALYFCASSDRQGASGANVLTFGAGSRLTVL.

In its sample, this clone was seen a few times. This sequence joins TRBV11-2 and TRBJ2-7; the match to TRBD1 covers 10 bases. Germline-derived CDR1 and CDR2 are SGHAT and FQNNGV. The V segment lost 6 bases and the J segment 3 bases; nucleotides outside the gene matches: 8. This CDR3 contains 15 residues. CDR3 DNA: TGTGCCAGCAGGCCCCTTAGGGACAGGGGCTACGAGCAGTACTTC. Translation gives CASRPLRDRGYEQYF.

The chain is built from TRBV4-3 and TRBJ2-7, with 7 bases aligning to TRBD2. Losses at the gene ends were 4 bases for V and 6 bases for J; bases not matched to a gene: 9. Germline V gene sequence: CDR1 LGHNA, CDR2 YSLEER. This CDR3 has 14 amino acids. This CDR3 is CASSRQRGPCEQYF. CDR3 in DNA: TGCGCCAGCAGCCGCCAGCGGGGTCCCTGCGAGCAGTACTTC.

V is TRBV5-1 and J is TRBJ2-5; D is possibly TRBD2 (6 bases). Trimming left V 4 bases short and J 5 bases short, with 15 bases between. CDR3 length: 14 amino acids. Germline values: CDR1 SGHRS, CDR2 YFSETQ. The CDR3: CASSPEGLRETQYF. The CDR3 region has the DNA TGCGCCAGCAGCCCGGAGGGTCTCCGGGAGACCCAGTACTTC.

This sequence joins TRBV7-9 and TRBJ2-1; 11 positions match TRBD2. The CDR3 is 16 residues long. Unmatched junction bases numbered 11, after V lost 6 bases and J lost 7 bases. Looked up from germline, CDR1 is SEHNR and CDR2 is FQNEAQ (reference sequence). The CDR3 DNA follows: TGTGCCAGCAGGCAACGAACTAGCGGGAGTATGAATGAGCAGTTCTTC. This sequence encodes CASRQRTSGSMNEQFF.

The CDR3 DNA reads as TGTGCCTGGTCTAAAAGGGGACAGGGCGACACCGGGGAGCTGTTTTTT. Residues: CAWSKRGQGDTGELFF. J is TRBJ2-2 and V is TRBV30; 9 bases align to TRBD1. The length of the CDR3 is 16 residues. The trim removed 5 bases at V and 3 bases at J, leaving 10 bases unmatched. CDR1 and CDR2 (germline): GTSNPN, SVGIG (reference sequence).

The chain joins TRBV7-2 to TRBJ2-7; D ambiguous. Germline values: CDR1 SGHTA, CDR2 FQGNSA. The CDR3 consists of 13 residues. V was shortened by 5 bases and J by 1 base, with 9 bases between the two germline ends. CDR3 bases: TGTGCCAGCAGCCCCAGGCCTTCCTACGAGCAGTACTTC. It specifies CASSPRPSYEQYF.

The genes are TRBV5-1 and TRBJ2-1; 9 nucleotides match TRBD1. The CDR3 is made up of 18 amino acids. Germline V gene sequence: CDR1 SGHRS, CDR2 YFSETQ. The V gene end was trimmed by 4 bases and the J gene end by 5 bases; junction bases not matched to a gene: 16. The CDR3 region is CASSVPTPGQGSHNEQFF. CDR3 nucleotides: TGCGCCAGCAGCGTACCAACCCCGGGACAGGGTTCCCACAATGAGCAGTTCTTC.

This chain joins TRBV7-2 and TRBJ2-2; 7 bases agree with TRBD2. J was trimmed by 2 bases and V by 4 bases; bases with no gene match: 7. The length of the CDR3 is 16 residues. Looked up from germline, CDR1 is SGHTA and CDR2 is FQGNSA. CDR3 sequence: CASSWGASGNTGELFF. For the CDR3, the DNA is TGTGCCAGCAGCTGGGGTGCTAGCGGAAACACCGGGGAGCTGTTTTTT.

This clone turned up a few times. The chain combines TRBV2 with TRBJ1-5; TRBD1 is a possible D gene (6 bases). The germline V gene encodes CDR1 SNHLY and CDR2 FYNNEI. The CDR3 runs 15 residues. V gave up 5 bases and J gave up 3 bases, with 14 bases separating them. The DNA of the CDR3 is TGTGCCAGCAGTCTACAGGGAGGGGACAATCAGCCCCAGCATTTT. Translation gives CASSLQGGDNQPQHF.

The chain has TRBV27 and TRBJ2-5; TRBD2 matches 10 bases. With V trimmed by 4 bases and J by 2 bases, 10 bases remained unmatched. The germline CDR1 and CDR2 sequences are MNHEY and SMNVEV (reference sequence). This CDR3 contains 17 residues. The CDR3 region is CASSSTLSGGRQETQYF. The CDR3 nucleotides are TGTGCCAGCAGTTCCACTCTTAGCGGGGGGCGTCAAGAGACCCAGTACTTC.

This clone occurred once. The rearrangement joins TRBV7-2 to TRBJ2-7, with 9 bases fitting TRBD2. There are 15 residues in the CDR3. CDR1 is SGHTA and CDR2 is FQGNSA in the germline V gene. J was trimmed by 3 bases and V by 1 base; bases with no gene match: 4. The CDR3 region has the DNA TGTGCCAGCAGCTTAGGGGCTAGCGGGAACTACGAGCAGTACTTC. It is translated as CASSLGASGNYEQYF.

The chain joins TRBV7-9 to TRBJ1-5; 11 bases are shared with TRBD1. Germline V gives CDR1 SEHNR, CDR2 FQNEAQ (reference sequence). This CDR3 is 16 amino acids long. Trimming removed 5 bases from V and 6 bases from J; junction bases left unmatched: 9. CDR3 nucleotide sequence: TGTGCCAGCAGCCATAGCGGACAGGGGGCAGGTCAGCCCCAGCATTTT. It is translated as CASSHSGQGAGQPQHF.

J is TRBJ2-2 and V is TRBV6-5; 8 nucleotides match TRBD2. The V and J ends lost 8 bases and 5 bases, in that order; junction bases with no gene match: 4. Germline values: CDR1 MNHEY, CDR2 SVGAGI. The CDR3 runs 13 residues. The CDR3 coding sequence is TGTGCCAGCGCTCCGGGGGGGACCGGGGAGCTGTTTTTT. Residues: CASAPGGTGELFF.

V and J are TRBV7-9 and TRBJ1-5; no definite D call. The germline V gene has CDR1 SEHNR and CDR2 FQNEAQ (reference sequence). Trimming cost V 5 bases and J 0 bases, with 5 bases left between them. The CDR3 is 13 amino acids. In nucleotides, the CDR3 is TGTGCCAGCAGCGCGGATAGCAATCAGCCCCAGCATTTT. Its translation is CASSADSNQPQHF. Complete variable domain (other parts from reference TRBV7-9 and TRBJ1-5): DTGVSQNPRHKITKRGQNVTFRCDPISEHNRLYWYRQTLGQGPEFLTYFQNEAQLEKSRLLSDRFSAERPKGSFSTLEIQRTEQGDSAMYLCASSADSNQPQHFGDGTRLSIL.

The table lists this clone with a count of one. The CDR3 DNA reads TGTGCCAGCCGACGGGGGGAACTCACCGGGGAGCTGTTTTTT. Translated: CASRRGELTGELFF. The chain combines TRBV9 with TRBJ2-2, with TRBD2 matching over 7 bases. Unmatched junction bases numbered 7, after V lost 7 bases and J lost 4 bases. Looked up from germline, CDR1 is SGDLS and CDR2 is YYNGEE. The CDR3 sequence is 14 residues long.

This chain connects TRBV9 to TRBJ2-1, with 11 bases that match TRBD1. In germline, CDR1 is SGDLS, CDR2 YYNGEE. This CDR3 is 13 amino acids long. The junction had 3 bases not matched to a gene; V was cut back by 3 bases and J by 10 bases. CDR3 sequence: CASSGGTGGEQFF. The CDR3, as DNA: TGTGCCAGCAGCGGCGGGACAGGGGGAGAGCAGTTCTTC. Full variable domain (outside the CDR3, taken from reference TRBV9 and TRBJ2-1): DSGVTQTPKHLITATGQRVTLRCSPRSGDLSVYWYQQSLDQGLQFLIQYYNGEERAKGNILERFSAQQFPDLHSELNLSSLELGDSALYFCASSGGTGGEQFFGPGTRLTVL.

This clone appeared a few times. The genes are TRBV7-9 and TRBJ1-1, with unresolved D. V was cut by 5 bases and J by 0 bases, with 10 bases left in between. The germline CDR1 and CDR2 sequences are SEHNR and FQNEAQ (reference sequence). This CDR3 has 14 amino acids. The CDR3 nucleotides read TGTGCCAGCAGCGCACCTCAGATGAACACTGAAGCTTTCTTT. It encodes CASSAPQMNTEAFF.

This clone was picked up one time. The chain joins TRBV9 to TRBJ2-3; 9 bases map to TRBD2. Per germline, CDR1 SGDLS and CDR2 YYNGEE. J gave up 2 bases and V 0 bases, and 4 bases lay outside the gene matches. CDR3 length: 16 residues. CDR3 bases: TGTGCCAGCAGCGTAGGGCTAGCGGGACCCACAGATACGCAGTATTTT. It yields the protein CASSVGLAGPTDTQYF.

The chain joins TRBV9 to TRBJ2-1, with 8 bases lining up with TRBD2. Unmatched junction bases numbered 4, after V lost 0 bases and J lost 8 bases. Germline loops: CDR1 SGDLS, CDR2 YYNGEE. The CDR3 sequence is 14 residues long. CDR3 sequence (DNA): TGTGCCAGCAGCGTAGTCGGGGGGGTCGATGAGCAGTTCTTC. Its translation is CASSVVGGVDEQFF.

CDR3 loop: CASSWGTGNEKLFF. The CDR3 DNA sequence: TGTGCCAGCAGTTGGGGGACAGGCAATGAAAAACTGTTTTTT. The J gene is TRBJ1-4, the V gene TRBV6-6; 8 nucleotides align to TRBD1. This CDR3 has 14 amino acids. Unmatched junction bases numbered 3, after V lost 4 bases and J lost 5 bases. CDR1 and CDR2 from the germline V gene are MNHNY and SVGAGI (reference sequence).

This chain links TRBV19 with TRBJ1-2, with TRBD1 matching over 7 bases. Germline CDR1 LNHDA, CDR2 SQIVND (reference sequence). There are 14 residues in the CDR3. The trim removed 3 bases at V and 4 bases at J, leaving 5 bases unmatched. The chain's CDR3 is CASSIPGTAYGYTF. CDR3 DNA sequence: TGTGCCAGTAGTATTCCCGGGACAGCCTATGGCTACACCTTC.

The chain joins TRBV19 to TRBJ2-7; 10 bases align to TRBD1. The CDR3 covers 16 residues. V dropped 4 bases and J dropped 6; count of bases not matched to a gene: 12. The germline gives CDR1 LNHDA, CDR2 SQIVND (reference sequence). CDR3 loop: CASSSLTGGAASEQYF. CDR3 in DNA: TGTGCCAGTAGTAGCCTGACAGGGGGCGCAGCAAGCGAGCAGTACTTC.

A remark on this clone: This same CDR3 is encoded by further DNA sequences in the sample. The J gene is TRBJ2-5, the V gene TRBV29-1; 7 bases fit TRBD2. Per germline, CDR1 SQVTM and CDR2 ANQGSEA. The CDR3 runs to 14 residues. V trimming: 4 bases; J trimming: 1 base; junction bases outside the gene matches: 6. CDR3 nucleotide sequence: TGCAGCGTTGGTGGCGGGGGTACCCAAGAGACCCAGTACTTC. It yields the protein CSVGGGGTQETQYF.

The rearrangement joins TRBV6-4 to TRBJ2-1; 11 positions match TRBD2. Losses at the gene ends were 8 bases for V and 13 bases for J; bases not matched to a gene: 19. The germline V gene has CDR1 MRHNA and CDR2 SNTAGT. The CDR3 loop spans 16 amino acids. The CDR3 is CASDEGGNSGRVEQFF. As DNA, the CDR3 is TGTGCCAGCGATGAAGGGGGTAATAGCGGGAGGGTTGAACAGTTCTTC.

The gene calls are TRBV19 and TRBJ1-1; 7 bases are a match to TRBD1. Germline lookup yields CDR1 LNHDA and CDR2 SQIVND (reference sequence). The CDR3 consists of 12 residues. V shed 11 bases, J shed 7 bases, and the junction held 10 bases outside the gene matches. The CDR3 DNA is TGTGCCGCCGAGACAGGGATCGGTGAAGCTTTCTTT. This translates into CAAETGIGEAFF.